The 23 T cell receptor beta chains below were found in one sample sequenced in a study of T cells in Graves' hyperthyroidism and ophthalmopathy (dated by TCRdb to about 2019). The library was obtained by multiplex PCR. The reads were generated on an Illumina HiSeq 2000. Amplification of TCR beta CDR3 regions was carried out from RNA transcripts. The TCR CDR3 was subjected to a first round of RT-PCR using the HTBI primer set and the Qiagen OneStep RT-PCR kit. TCRdb passed the public sequencing reads through fastp at Q25 and MiXCR, retaining productive beta sequences. Each CDR3 protein gets just one entry, which takes the most common genes and DNA from the rows behind it. For this sample there are 550,000 to 700,000 distinct CDR3 sequences; 40% to 55% appear just once. The ten largest clones represent around a fifth of the sample. Source material: peripheral blood or thyroid tissue (not recorded which). The receptor set was obtained from an adult woman with Graves' disease, either hyperthyroidism or ophthalmopathy (not recorded which).

The gene calls are TRBV4-1 and TRBJ2-5, with 7 positions matching TRBD1. The germline CDR1 and CDR2 sequences are MGHRA and YSYEKL. The CDR3 is 15 residues long. The V and J ends lost 4 bases and 1 base, in that order; junction bases with no gene match: 6. This CDR3 reads CASSPDRAFQETQYF. CDR3 coding DNA: TGCGCCAGCAGCCCAGACAGGGCCTTCCAAGAGACCCAGTACTTC.

The chain is built from TRBV20-1 and TRBJ1-2; tentatively, D is TRBD1 (5 bases). The CDR3 spans 13 residues. Between the trimmed V and J ends, which lost 7 bases and 4 bases, there was a span of 16 bases. Germline V gene sequence: CDR1 DFQATT, CDR2 SNEGSKA (reference sequence). CDR3 DNA: TGCAGTGTTTGGGGCGGGAATTCCTATGGCTACACCTTC. Its translation is CSVWGGNSYGYTF.

This chain uses TRBV9 with TRBJ2-3; possibly TRBD1 for D (6 bases). The CDR3 is 17 amino acids. V lost 2 bases, J lost 3 bases, and 19 bases lay in between. Germline assignment: CDR1 SGDLS and CDR2 YYNGEE. In nucleotides, the CDR3 is TGTGCCAGCAGCGTCGGGACGTCCATTAGGGGGACAGATACGCAGTATTTT. Amino acid sequence: CASSVGTSIRGTDTQYF.

In this sample, this clonotype turned up many times. The rearrangement uses TRBV7-9 and TRBJ1-1; the D gene is possibly TRBD1 (5 bases). Germline V gene lookup returns CDR1 SEHNR and CDR2 FQNEAQ (reference sequence). The CDR3 consists of 16 residues. The ends were cut back, 1 base at V and 1 base at J, with 13 bases in the middle. The DNA for the CDR3 is TGTGCCAGCAGCTTAGTGTTTGGGGGGTCGAACACTGAAGCTTTCTTT. Amino acid sequence: CASSLVFGGSNTEAFF.

This clonotype came up many times. The rearrangement uses TRBV7-2 and TRBJ1-2; TRBD1 matches 11 bases. The V and J ends lost 3 bases and 9 bases, in that order; junction bases with no gene match: 3. The CDR3 loop spans 13 amino acids. Germline V gene lookup returns CDR1 SGHTA and CDR2 FQGNSA. The CDR3 loop is CASSFGTGGSYTF. The CDR3 coding sequence is TGTGCCAGCAGCTTTGGGACAGGGGGTAGCTACACCTTC.

The J gene is TRBJ1-1, the V gene TRBV28; tentative D call: TRBD1 (5 bases). The CDR3 has 11 amino acids. Between the trimmed V and J ends, which lost 6 bases and 11 bases, there was a span of 13 bases. The germline V gene encodes CDR1 MDHEN and CDR2 SYDVKM. In DNA, the CDR3 is TGTGCCAGCAGGTTGGGTGAGGGGGCTTTCTTT. It yields the protein CASRLGEGAFF.

The chain links TRBV20-1 to TRBJ1-1; 11 nucleotides match TRBD1. This CDR3 region has 14 residues. Germline V gene sequence: CDR1 DFQATT, CDR2 SNEGSKA (reference sequence). V was pared by 5 bases and J by 4 bases, with 6 bases of the junction left unmatched. Here the CDR3 DNA reads TGCAGTGCTCCACGGACAGGGGGCGTCACTGAAGCTTTCTTT. This gives the protein CSAPRTGGVTEAFF.

This clonotype was counted only a few times. This rearrangement joins TRBV15 to TRBJ1-1; D gene unclear. Trimming shortened V by 9 bases and J by 1 base, and 15 bases separated the two germline ends. CDR3 length: 14 residues. Germline-derived CDR1 and CDR2 are LNHNV and YYDKDF (reference sequence). The CDR3 reads CATTIHYTNTEAFF. The CDR3 bases are TGTGCCACTACAATACACTATACGAACACTGAAGCTTTCTTT.

The V and J genes are TRBV20-1 and TRBJ2-7; 8 nucleotides agree with TRBD2. Germline V lookup: CDR1 DFQATT, CDR2 SNEGSKA (reference sequence). V was pared by 3 bases and J by 6 bases, with 7 bases of the junction left unmatched. CDR3 length equals 13 residues. The CDR3 spells CSARASGLAEQYF. The CDR3 DNA reads TGCAGTGCTAGGGCTAGCGGGCTTGCCGAGCAGTACTTC.

This clonotype was seen repeatedly, ten times or more. The chain couples TRBV25-1 to TRBJ2-7; D possibly corresponds to TRBD1 (5 bases). Germline lookup yields CDR1 MGHDK and CDR2 SYGVNS. This CDR3 has 14 amino acids. The germline V and J ends were trimmed by 5 bases and 0 bases, with 11 bases remaining between them. CDR3 nucleotide sequence: TGTGCCAGCAGTAAGACAGTCTCCTCCTACGAGCAGTACTTC. Translation: CASSKTVSSYEQYF.

Ten or more counts support this clonotype. The chain employs TRBV5-1 and TRBJ2-2; no definite D call. The V end lost 4 bases, the J end lost 1 base, and 11 bases lay between the germline ends. Looked up from germline, CDR1 is SGHRS and CDR2 is YFSETQ. This CDR3 comprises 15 residues. This CDR3 is CASSGNYGNTGELFF. CDR3 DNA: TGCGCCAGCAGCGGCAACTACGGGAACACCGGGGAGCTGTTTTTT.

This clonotype has a count of ten or more. The chain employs TRBV20-1 and TRBJ1-3; no reliable D call. V dropped 0 bases and J dropped 0 bases, with 9 bases sitting between them. Germline CDR1 reads DFQATT; CDR2 reads SNEGSKA (reference sequence). The CDR3 is 15 amino acids. This CDR3 is CSARDRRLSGNTIYF. The CDR3, as DNA: TGCAGTGCTAGAGATCGCCGCCTCTCTGGAAACACCATATATTTT.

This clonotype appeared many times. This chain uses TRBV15 with TRBJ1-1; TRBD1 is a possible D gene (5 bases). CDR1 is LNHNV, CDR2 YYDKDF, per germline (reference sequence). V was clipped by 5 bases and J by 6 bases, with 16 bases between them. The CDR3 runs 14 residues. The CDR3 coding sequence is TGTGCCACCAGCGGGAGACCGGGGGACGCTGAAGCTTTCTTT. Amino acid sequence: CATSGRPGDAEAFF.

This clonotype was recorded only once. The chain couples TRBV20-1 to TRBJ2-3; 10 positions agree with TRBD2. The CDR3 is made up of 15 amino acids. Germline CDR1 and CDR2: DFQATT and SNEGSKA (reference sequence). Losses at the gene ends were 6 bases for V and 5 bases for J; bases not matched to a gene: 11. CDR3 nucleotides: TGCAGTGCGGGGACTAGCGCTAGGGGGGAAGATACGCAGTATTTT. Its protein is CSAGTSARGEDTQYF.

V usage is TRBV4-1 and J usage is TRBJ1-4, with 7 bases aligning to TRBD1. The germline gives CDR1 MGHRA, CDR2 YSYEKL. This CDR3 is built from 16 residues. V was clipped by 1 base and J by 5 bases; unmatched bases: 7. The CDR3 reads CASSQAKGQKNEKLFF. The CDR3 coding sequence is TGCGCCAGCAGCCAAGCCAAGGGACAGAAAAATGAAAAACTGTTTTTT.

The chain is built from TRBV20-1 and TRBJ2-2; 10 bases fit TRBD1. The germline V gene encodes CDR1 DFQATT and CDR2 SNEGSKA (reference sequence). V was clipped by 6 bases and J by 1 base; unmatched bases: 5. The CDR3 extends over 15 amino acids. The CDR3 protein is CSAGQGVGNTGELFF. The CDR3 DNA reads as TGCAGTGCAGGACAGGGGGTCGGGAACACCGGGGAGCTGTTTTTT.

There are many counts of this clonotype. This rearrangement joins TRBV7-3 to TRBJ2-7; possibly TRBD2 for D (5 bases). The CDR3 contains 14 residues. Deletions cut 0 bases from V and 7 bases from J, with 13 bases between. The germline V gene has CDR1 SGHTA and CDR2 FQGTGA. CDR3 amino acids: CASSLTGTSREQYF. CDR3 coding DNA: TGTGCCAGCAGCTTAACGGGAACTAGTAGAGAGCAGTACTTC.

CDR3 bases: TGTGCCATCGGGGGGCCTATCGGGGAGCTGTTTTTT. This encodes CAIGGPIGELFF. The chain is built from TRBV10-3 and TRBJ2-2, with D perhaps matching TRBD1 or TRBD2 (6 bases each). The CDR3 loop spans 12 amino acids. Trimming pared 8 bases from V and 7 bases from J, leaving 11 bases between. From germline, CDR1 is ENHRY and CDR2 SYGVKD.

The chain has TRBV7-2 and TRBJ1-6; 9 positions match TRBD1. The CDR3 covers 15 residues. J gave up 9 bases and V 5 bases, and 8 bases lay outside the gene matches. Germline V gene lookup returns CDR1 SGHTA and CDR2 FQGNSA. CDR3 region: CASSPGQGFGSPLHF. CDR3 bases: TGTGCCAGCAGCCCCGGACAGGGGTTCGGTTCACCCCTCCACTTT.

The chain carries TRBV9 and TRBJ1-1, with a possible D match to TRBD1 (6 bases). Trimming pared 3 bases from V and 0 bases from J, leaving 9 bases between. The CDR3 loop spans 14 amino acids. Per the germline V gene, CDR1 is SGDLS and CDR2 is YYNGEE. CDR3 sequence: CASSAGEMNTEAFF. For the CDR3, the DNA is TGTGCCAGCAGCGCAGGGGAGATGAACACTGAAGCTTTCTTT.

This clonotype appeared once. The rearrangement uses TRBV19 and TRBJ1-1; possible D gene TRBD1, 6 bases. Trimming left V 9 bases short and J 2 bases short, with 16 bases between. The CDR3 totals 14 residues. Germline V lookup: CDR1 LNHDA, CDR2 SQIVND (reference sequence). The CDR3 loop reads CASRYRALNTEAFF. The CDR3 DNA is TGTGCCAGCAGATACAGGGCACTAAACACTGAAGCTTTCTTT.

The chain's CDR3 is CSSYDRGRGYTF. The CDR3 DNA is TGCAGCAGTTACGACAGGGGGCGCGGCTACACCTTC. The V gene is TRBV29-1, the J gene TRBJ1-2, with 10 bases fitting TRBD1. The CDR3 covers 12 residues. Germline V gene sequence: CDR1 SQVTM, CDR2 ANQGSEA. V was pared by 8 bases and J by 8 bases, with 8 bases of the junction left unmatched.

In this sample, this clonotype turned up many times. V and J are TRBV12-3 or TRBV12-4 and TRBJ1-5, with a possible D match to TRBD1 (5 bases). With 5 bases removed from V and 0 bases from J, the gap between germline ends came to 14 bases. The CDR3 is made up of 16 amino acids. The CDR3 region has the DNA TGTGCCAGCAGTCCCCGGGGGACCTATAGCAATCAGCCCCAGCATTTT. Amino acid sequence: CASSPRGTYSNQPQHF.